By share of the sample, the clone carrying this T cell receptor (beta chain) is large. Adaptor-ligated barcode primers were used to amplify TRBV12-4/TRBJ1-2 clonotypes. Using its own MiXCR run on the multiplex PCR reads, TCRdb lists one record per CDR3 protein. The data show 2,700 or so distinct CDR3 sequences, about 5% seen once. The CDR3 is 15 amino acids. The V end lost 6 bases, the J end lost 3 bases, and 17 bases lay between the germline ends. This chain uses TRBV12-3 or TRBV12-4 with TRBJ1-2; D remains unclear. The specimen was naive CD4+ T cells sorted from blood. Subset described: naive CD4+ T cells, CD4+CD45RA+CD25-. This sequence was found in a female donor with breast cancer. CDR3 nucleotide sequence: TGTGCCAGCAGACCCACGGACTCTCCCTACTATGGCTACACCTTC. Its protein is CASRPTDSPYYGYTF.